Listed below are T cell receptor beta chains from one sample, sequenced in a study of blood T cell repertoires in COVID-19. Clones were read by immunoSEQ multiplex PCR, and TCRdb kept only the in-frame ones, dropping some. The table shows fewer than 200,000 clones, with around 87% occurring only once. Input material: PBMCs or T cells enriched from blood (not recorded which). Receptors originate from a middle-aged woman in a cohort exposed to, infected with or recovered from COVID-19 (not recorded which). Both conserved end residues are part of each CDR3. The order of the fields is V gene, D gene, clone size, J gene, CDR3 DNA, CDR3 protein. The D gene is left open where the match is weak. Size values are once, few and many counts, or a class for expanded clones, and some rows have none.

>TRBV6-1|TRBD1|-|TRBJ1-5
TGTGCCAGCAGTGAACCAGACAGGGGTAGCAATCAGCCCCAGCATTTT
CASSEPDRGSNQPQHF
>TRBV7-6|TRBD2|once|TRBJ2-7
TGTGCCAGCAGCTCCCCACTTAGCGGGGAGAACTACGAGCAGTACTTC
CASSSPLSGENYEQYF
>TRBV24-1|TRBD1|-|TRBJ2-2
TGTGCCACCAGTGATGGGGGACAGGGGAACACCGGGGAGCTGTTTTTT
CATSDGGQGNTGELFF
>TRBV7-9|TRBD1|-|TRBJ1-2
TGTGCCAGCAGCTTAGGACACCGGGACAGGGATAGCTATGGCTACACCTTC
CASSLGHRDRDSYGYTF
>TRBV5-1|TRBD1|-|TRBJ1-1
TGCGCCAGCAGCCCGGGACAGGACAGTGAAGCTTTCTTT
CASSPGQDSEAFF
>TRBV7-9|-|-|TRBJ2-5
TGTGCCAGCAGCTCACAGCCAGCCCAAGAGACCCAGTACTTC
CASSSQPAQETQYF
>TRBV24-1|-|-|TRBJ1-1
TGTGCCACCAGTGATTTGGCCCAGGGCGAAGCTTTCTTT
CATSDLAQGEAFF
>TRBV5-1|TRBD2|-|TRBJ2-7
TGCGCCAGCAGCTTGGTAGCGGGAGAGGTCTACGAGCAGTACTTC
CASSLVAGEVYEQYF
>TRBV7-8|TRBD2|few|TRBJ2-7
TGTGCCAGCAGCCCCGAAGCGGGGCCGGCCTACGAGCAGTACTTC
CASSPEAGPAYEQYF
>TRBV6-5|-|-|TRBJ1-1
TGTGCCAGCAGTTACTCGGCCGGGGGGCTGTACACTGAAGCTTTCTTT
CASSYSAGGLYTEAFF
>TRBV27|TRBD2|-|TRBJ2-2
TGTGCCAGCAGTTTATGGGTGGGGGGGGCGAACACCGGGGAGCTGTTTTTT
CASSLWVGGANTGELFF
>TRBV5-1|-|few|TRBJ1-1
TGCGCCAGCAGCTTCACACAGTTCACTGAAGCTTTCTTT
CASSFTQFTEAFF
>TRBV4-1|-|-|TRBJ1-1
TGCGCCAGCAGCCAAGTGGGGGCACTGGCTGAAGCTTTCTTT
CASSQVGALAEAFF
>TRBV4-1|TRBD1|-|TRBJ1-2
TGCGCCAGCAGCGGGGGACAGGGGCGTTATGGCTACACCTTC
CASSGGQGRYGYTF
>TRBV27|TRBD2|-|TRBJ2-3
TGTGCCAGCAGTTTGGGGCGGGGGGGGAAAGATACGCAGTATTTT
CASSLGRGGKDTQYF
>TRBV19|-|-|TRBJ1-5
TGTGCCAGTAGTATAAACCGGTATAGCAATCAGCCCCAGCATTTT
CASSINRYSNQPQHF
>TRBV7-6|TRBD2|-|TRBJ2-1
TGTGCCAGCAGCTCCGGGGAGACTAGCGGGAGTCGCTACAATGAGCAGTTCTTC
CASSSGETSGSRYNEQFF
>TRBV7-9|TRBD1|-|TRBJ1-1
TGTGCCAGCAGCCGACAGGGGAGGGTCACTGAAGCTTTCTTT
CASSRQGRVTEAFF
>TRBV5-4|TRBD2|-|TRBJ2-1
TGTGCCAGCAGCATCCCCGGGACTAGTATGTATGAGCAGTTCTTC
CASSIPGTSMYEQFF
>TRBV5-1|TRBD1|once|TRBJ2-6
TGCGCCAGCAGCTTTGGTTCGGGACAGGGGGCCGTTGGGGCCAACGTCCTGACTTTC
CASSFGSGQGAVGANVLTF
>TRBV7-6|TRBD2|-|TRBJ2-2
TGTGCCACCGCCGGGGGGTACACCGGGGAGCTGTTTTTT
CATAGGYTGELFF
>TRBV7-2|-|many|TRBJ2-7
TGTGCCAGCAGCTTATACCAGGGTCCCTACGAGCAGTACTTC
CASSLYQGPYEQYF
>TRBV4-1|TRBD1|-|TRBJ1-2
TGCGCCAGCAGCCTTACAGGGGGCAATGGCTACACCTTC
CASSLTGGNGYTF
>TRBV5-6|-|-|TRBJ2-7
TGTGCCAGCAGCCCCGGGTTCCTTACTTACGAGCAGTACTTC
CASSPGFLTYEQYF
>TRBV11-2|-|-|TRBJ2-3
TGTGCCAGCAGCTTAGCCGGGTTCACAGATACGCAGTATTTT
CASSLAGFTDTQYF
>TRBV7-9|-|-|TRBJ1-2
TGTGCCAGCAGTTTTCAGGGAATAGGCTACACCTTC
CASSFQGIGYTF
>TRBV11-2|-|-|TRBJ2-1
TGTGCCAGCAGCTTAGTTCCCGGACACGGGTACAATGAGCAGTTCTTC
CASSLVPGHGYNEQFF
>TRBV27|-|-|TRBJ2-1
TGTGCCAGCAGTTCCTTTAAGAGAGGTGGAAATGAGCAGTTCTTC
CASSSFKRGGNEQFF
>TRBV27|-|once|TRBJ1-1
TGTGCCAGCAGTTTATCCCAGGGCTTTGAAGCTTTCTTT
CASSLSQGFEAFF
>TRBV5-6|TRBD2|-|TRBJ2-2
TGTGCCAGCAGCTTCTTGAACAGCGGGACGGTCACCGGGGAGCTGTTTTTT
CASSFLNSGTVTGELFF
>TRBV5-1|TRBD1|-|TRBJ1-5
TGCGCCAGCAGCGTCGACAGGGACAATCAGCCCCAGCATTTT
CASSVDRDNQPQHF
>TRBV11-2|TRBD1|-|TRBJ2-3
TGTGCCAGCAGCAGGGGGCCGGGTACAGATACGCAGTATTTT
CASSRGPGTDTQYF
>TRBV29-1|TRBD1|-|TRBJ1-3
TGCAGCGTAACAGGGGGCGAATCTGGAAACACCATATATTTT
CSVTGGESGNTIYF
>TRBV3-1/TRBV3-2|-|-|TRBJ1-4
TGTGCCAGCAGCCAAGCGTGGAGGATGGAGGAAAAACTGTTTTTT
CASSQAWRMEEKLFF
>TRBV4-1|-|-|TRBJ2-2
TGCGCCAGCAGCCAAGGGCAGATTACCTTCGGGGAGCTGTTTTTT
CASSQGQITFGELFF
>TRBV4-3|-|-|TRBJ2-7
TGCGCCAGCAGCCAAGATCCCCGGGGAACGATTGACGAGCAGTACTTC
CASSQDPRGTIDEQYF
>TRBV6-5|-|few|TRBJ1-3
TGTGCCAGCAGTCCCGGGGGGTTCTCTGGAAACACCATATATTTT
CASSPGGFSGNTIYF
>TRBV6-5|-|-|TRBJ2-1
TGTGCCAGCAGTCGGTACAATGAGCAGTTCTTC
CASSRYNEQFF
>TRBV6-4|TRBD2|-|TRBJ2-1
TGTGCCAGCAGCCTAGCGGGAGGTAGTATGAATGAGCAGTTCTTC
CASSLAGGSMNEQFF
>TRBV5-1|-|-|TRBJ2-1
TGCGCCAGCAGCTTGTCGGGGGTTGAGACTGAGCAGTTCTTC
CASSLSGVETEQFF
>TRBV4-1|-|-|TRBJ1-5
TGCGCCAGCAGCCAAGAAATACCCGCGGGTCAGCCCCAGCATTTT
CASSQEIPAGQPQHF
>TRBV19|-|-|TRBJ2-4
TGTGCCAGTAGCATTATAGCTGCAGGGTGGGGAAACATTCAGTACTTC
CASSIIAAGWGNIQYF
>TRBV4-2|TRBD2|-|TRBJ2-3
TGTGCCAGCAGCCAAGATCTTGTACTAGCGGGGACCACAGATACGCAGTATTTT
CASSQDLVLAGTTDTQYF
>TRBV27|TRBD1|-|TRBJ2-7
TGTGCCAGCAGTTATAGGGGGCGCGTCTCCTACGAGCAGTACTTC
CASSYRGRVSYEQYF
>TRBV11-3|TRBD1|-|TRBJ1-2
TGTGCCAGCAGCGTCCCGGGACAGATCCAGGGCTACACCTTC
CASSVPGQIQGYTF
>TRBV12-3/TRBV12-4|-|-|TRBJ2-7
TGTGCCAGCAGTTTTGTCGGCTCCTACGAGCAGTACTTC
CASSFVGSYEQYF
>TRBV7-2|TRBD1|few|TRBJ1-2
TGTGCCAGCAGCTCACGACAGGGGGCGTTTGGCTACACCTTC
CASSSRQGAFGYTF
>TRBV30|TRBD1|-|TRBJ1-2
TGTGCCTGGAGCGCGACAGGGGAGAATGGCTACACCTTC
CAWSATGENGYTF
>TRBV5-1|TRBD1|-|TRBJ2-3
TGCGCCAGCAGCAAATACCGGGACAGGGGGGCAGATACGCAGTATTTT
CASSKYRDRGADTQYF
>TRBV18|-|-|TRBJ1-4
TGTGCCAGCTCACCTCCGGACAGAGACAATGAAAAACTGTTTTTT
CASSPPDRDNEKLFF
>TRBV28|TRBD1|-|TRBJ2-2
TGTGCCAGCACCTCCCTTGGGGACAGGGCGTCAGGGGAGCTGTTTTTT
CASTSLGDRASGELFF
>TRBV7-9|TRBD1|-|TRBJ2-2
TGTGCCAGCAGCCCTCCGCAGGGGGTCAACACCGGGGAGCTGTTTTTT
CASSPPQGVNTGELFF
>TRBV28|-|-|TRBJ2-5
TGTGCCAGCACCCCATACAGGGTTCCCAGGGAGACCCAGTACTTC
CASTPYRVPRETQYF
>TRBV19|TRBD1|-|TRBJ1-1
TGTGCCAGTAGTACCTCTCCGACAGGGTGGAATGAAGCTTTCTTT
CASSTSPTGWNEAFF
>TRBV27|-|-|TRBJ1-6
TGTGCCAGCAGCCAGGGCGGTGGATCACCCCTCCACTTT
CASSQGGGSPLHF
>TRBV28|-|-|TRBJ2-3
TGTGCCAGCAGTCTTCAGGGGGGAGCGCAGTATTTT
CASSLQGGAQYF
>TRBV6-2/TRBV6-3|-|-|TRBJ2-2
TGTGCCAGCAGTTACTCGCCGCAGGGGGGTGATACCGGGGAGCTGTTTTTT
CASSYSPQGGDTGELFF
>TRBV10-3|TRBD1|-|TRBJ2-7
TGTGCCATCAGTGAGTCCGACAGGGTTTTCTACGAGCAGTACTTC
CAISESDRVFYEQYF